These T cell receptor beta chains were read from a single sample in a study of CD8 T cells in Susac syndrome. One entry per CDR3 protein, called by TCRdb with MiXCR from the immunoSEQ multiplex PCR reads. The table includes 180,000 or so distinct CDR3 sequences, just under 95% detected once. Material: CD4+ T cells from PBMCs. The source is a human donor in good health. Both conserved end residues are part of each CDR3. A D gene is named only where the DNA matches it firmly. Clone size is shown for a subset of rows, as once, few, many or a class of expanded clone.

V	D	size	J	DNA	CDR3
TRBV29-1	-	-	TRBJ1-2	TGCAGCGTAGGACAGTTGGATGGCTACACCTTC	CSVGQLDGYTF
TRBV20-1	-	-	TRBJ2-7	TGCAGTGCCCGGACAGGGACTAAAACGTACTTC	CSARTGTKTYF
TRBV20-1	-	-	TRBJ1-1	TGCAGTGCTAGTGGAGGAGTGAACACTGAAGCTTTCTTT	CSASGGVNTEAFF
TRBV15	-	-	TRBJ2-7	TGTGCCACCAGCAGAGTGCGCCCAGGGGACGAGCAGTACTTC	CATSRVRPGDEQYF
TRBV21-1	-	-	TRBJ2-2	TGTGCCACCTGCGAGGGCACCGGGGAGCTGTTTTTT	CATCEGTGELFF
TRBV4-3	TRBD2	-	TRBJ2-3	TGCGCCAGCAGCCCAGTAGCGGGGTCCACTAATACGCAGTATTTT	CASSPVAGSTNTQYF
TRBV5-4	TRBD2	-	TRBJ2-2	TGTGCCAGCAGCGAGGCGGGGGGGCCAACCGGGGAGCTGTTTTTT	CASSEAGGPTGELFF
TRBV6-5	-	-	TRBJ2-3	TGTGCCAGCAGTTACTCCGCGAGAGATACGCAGTATTTT	CASSYSARDTQYF
TRBV19	-	few	TRBJ1-2	TGTGCCAGTAGCCCGGGACGGATATATGGCTACACCTTC	CASSPGRIYGYTF
TRBV12-3/TRBV12-4	-	-	TRBJ1-1	TGTGCCAGCAGTTCCTCGGTGGGACACCTGAACACTGAAGCTTTCTTT	CASSSSVGHLNTEAFF
TRBV20-1	-	-	TRBJ2-7	TGCAGTGCTAGAGTGCAGGCATCCTACGAGCAGTACTTC	CSARVQASYEQYF
TRBV11-2	-	-	TRBJ2-1	TGTGCCAGCAGCTTAAACAGGGACAATGAGCAGTTCTTC	CASSLNRDNEQFF
TRBV1	-	-	TRBJ1-2	TGCACCAGCAGCCAGACCCGCCAGGGCGGGGACTATGGCTACACCTTC	CTSSQTRQGGDYGYTF
TRBV2	-	-	TRBJ2-1	TGTGCCAGCAGTGTCGAACTAGCTTCGGGTGAGCAGTTCTTC	CASSVELASGEQFF
TRBV12-3/TRBV12-4	-	-	TRBJ2-5	TGTGCCAGCAGTTTCTCGGTTGGGGAGACCCAGTACTTC	CASSFSVGETQYF
TRBV20-1	-	-	TRBJ2-1	TGCAGTGCTAGAGATCGATCGGAGGGGGGGCGGTTCTTC	CSARDRSEGGRFF
TRBV20-1	TRBD2	-	TRBJ2-7	TGCAGTGCTAGAGAGCAAGCGGGAAGCTCCTACGAGCAGTACTTC	CSAREQAGSSYEQYF
TRBV29-1	-	-	TRBJ1-2	TGCAGCGTTACCTCCCCCAGGGAAGCTAACTATGGCTACACCTTC	CSVTSPREANYGYTF
TRBV2	-	-	TRBJ2-7	TGTGCCAGCAAGCAACTAGCAGAATACGAGCAGTACTTC	CASKQLAEYEQYF
TRBV29-1	-	-	TRBJ2-3	TGCAGCGTTGCAGGACGGATCACAGATACGCAGTATTTT	CSVAGRITDTQYF
TRBV9	TRBD1	-	TRBJ2-3	TGTGCCAGCAGCGTAGCCCCAGCAGGGGGTGGCACAGATACGCAGTATTTT	CASSVAPAGGGTDTQYF
TRBV29-1	-	-	TRBJ1-1	TGCAGCGTCCAGGGGATAGGTATGAACACTGAAGCTTTCTTT	CSVQGIGMNTEAFF
TRBV28	-	few	TRBJ1-5	TGTGCCAGCAGTTGGTCCAGCAATCAGCCCCAGCATTTT	CASSWSSNQPQHF
TRBV5-6	TRBD1	-	TRBJ1-2	TGTGCCAGCAGCTTGCGGGGGACAGCTAACTATGGCTACACCTTC	CASSLRGTANYGYTF
TRBV12-3/TRBV12-4	-	-	TRBJ1-2	TGTGCCAGCAGTTTGACCGGGGCCCTTAACTATGGCTACACCTTC	CASSLTGALNYGYTF
TRBV3-1	-	-	TRBJ1-2	TGTGCCAGCAGCCAAGGAAGAGTTCCGGGCCGGGGCTACACCTTC	CASSQGRVPGRGYTF
TRBV20-1	TRBD2	-	TRBJ2-7	TGCAGTGCTAGTCCGGGACTAGCGGCCCACGAGCAGTACTTC	CSASPGLAAHEQYF
TRBV13	-	-	TRBJ1-1	TGTGCCAGCAGCTTGAGGAGAACTGAAGCTTTCTTT	CASSLRRTEAFF
TRBV4-3	-	-	TRBJ2-5	TGCGCCAGCAGCCAAGATACTGGGGGGCCCTTGGAGACCCAGTACTTC	CASSQDTGGPLETQYF
TRBV12-3/TRBV12-4	-	-	TRBJ2-1	TGTGCCAGCAGTTTACAGGGCGCCTACAATGAGCAGTTCTTC	CASSLQGAYNEQFF
TRBV20-1	TRBD2	-	TRBJ2-5	TGCAGTGCTAGTGTCTCTAGCGGGGGGACCCAGTACTTC	CSASVSSGGTQYF
TRBV30	TRBD2	-	TRBJ2-2	TGTGCCTCCTACGGGACTAGCGCGACCGGGGAGCTGTTTTTT	CASYGTSATGELFF
TRBV12-3/TRBV12-4	-	-	TRBJ2-3	TGTGCCAGCAGTTCGGGACACACAGATACGCAGTATTTT	CASSSGHTDTQYF
TRBV29-1	TRBD1	-	TRBJ1-1	TGCAGCGGGGCCTGGTCAGGGGGTAAGATTACTGAAGCTTTCTTT	CSGAWSGGKITEAFF
TRBV7-9	-	-	TRBJ2-1	TGTGCCAGCACAGAGGGGCTGTACAATGAGCAGTTCTTC	CASTEGLYNEQFF
TRBV12-3/TRBV12-4	-	-	TRBJ1-3	TGTGCCAGCACCGGACAGATTGGAAACACCATATATTTT	CASTGQIGNTIYF
TRBV19	-	-	TRBJ2-1	TGTGCCAGTAGTAGGGACACCGTCTCAGCAGAGCAGTTCTTC	CASSRDTVSAEQFF
TRBV3-1	TRBD1	-	TRBJ2-7	TGTGCCAGCAGCCAAGCCACAGGGGCCTACGAGCAGTACTTC	CASSQATGAYEQYF
TRBV2	-	once	TRBJ2-1	TGTGCCAGCAGACTCCACAGGGAAGATGAGCAGTTCTTC	CASRLHREDEQFF
TRBV29-1	-	-	TRBJ2-5	TGCAGCGTTGAAAGAGGGCGGCGGGTGGGGACCCAGTACTTC	CSVERGRRVGTQYF
TRBV20-1	TRBD1	-	TRBJ1-5	TGCAGTGCTATGGGGACAGCGGTTCAGCCCCAGCATTTT	CSAMGTAVQPQHF
TRBV2	TRBD1	-	TRBJ1-1	TGTGCCAGCAGTGCAGGGACAGGGTCGCGGGCAGCTTTCTTT	CASSAGTGSRAAFF
TRBV5-1	TRBD1	-	TRBJ1-2	TGCGCCAGCAGCTCGTCCGGGACAGGGCCTAACTATGGCTACACCTTC	CASSSSGTGPNYGYTF
TRBV5-6	-	-	TRBJ2-7	TGTGCCAGCAGCTTGGTCGGGGTCCCCTACGAGCAGTACTTC	CASSLVGVPYEQYF
TRBV12-3/TRBV12-4	-	-	TRBJ2-7	TGTGCCAGCAGTTTATGGGGCTCCTCGGCCTACGAGCAGTACTTC	CASSLWGSSAYEQYF
TRBV20-1	-	-	TRBJ1-1	TGCAGTGCTAGAGATCCCGCTAAGGATAGCACTGAAGCTTTCTTT	CSARDPAKDSTEAFF
TRBV7-9	-	-	TRBJ2-7	TGTGCCGGCTCCTACGAGCAGTACTTC	CAGSYEQYF
TRBV5-1	TRBD2	-	TRBJ2-7	TGCGCCAGCAGCCTTCTAGCGGGGGGAGTCGCCGAGCAGTGCTTC	CASSLLAGGVAEQCF
TRBV7-2	-	-	TRBJ1-1	TGTGCCAGCAGCTTAGCGGGGGCAGGGAACACTGAAGCTTTCTTT	CASSLAGAGNTEAFF
TRBV9	-	-	TRBJ2-3	TGTGCCAGCAGCGTTGGGGGTACGCAGTATTTT	CASSVGGTQYF
TRBV6-6	TRBD1	-	TRBJ2-3	TGTGCCAGGCGACAGGGAGCAGATACGCAGTATTTT	CARRQGADTQYF
TRBV30	-	once	TRBJ1-1	TGTGCCTGGAGGGGGACGTGGGTCGTCGAAGCTTTCTTT	CAWRGTWVVEAFF